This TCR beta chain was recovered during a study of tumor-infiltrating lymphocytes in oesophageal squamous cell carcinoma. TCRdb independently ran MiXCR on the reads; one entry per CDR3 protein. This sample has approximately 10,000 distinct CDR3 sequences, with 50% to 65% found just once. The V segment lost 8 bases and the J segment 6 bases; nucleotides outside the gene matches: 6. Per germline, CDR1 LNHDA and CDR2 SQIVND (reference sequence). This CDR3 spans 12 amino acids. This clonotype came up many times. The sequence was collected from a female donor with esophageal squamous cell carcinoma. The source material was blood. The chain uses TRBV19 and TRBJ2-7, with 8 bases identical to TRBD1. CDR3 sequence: CASGQGLSEQYF. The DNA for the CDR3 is TGTGCCAGTGGACAGGGTTTGAGCGAGCAGTACTTC.